One sample yielded the 32 T cell receptor beta chains listed below, sequenced in a study of shared clonotypes between healthy human individuals. Sequencing used immunoSEQ multiplex PCR; TCRdb keeps in-frame clones, though not all of them. The table includes approximately 2.1 million clones, 85% to 95% detected once. Sequenced: naive CD4+ T cells from PBMCs. Subset of the sample: CD45RA+ positively selected. The source is a man aged 18 to 29 in good health. Some clones in this sample may be carry-over from other donors' samples.

V is TRBV28 and J is TRBJ2-7; TRBD1 matches 7 bases. The junction had 10 bases not matched to a gene; V was cut back by 5 bases and J by 6 bases. The V gene's germline CDR1 is MDHEN and CDR2 SYDVKM. The CDR3 runs 14 residues. The CDR3 loop reads CASSPGGRRLEQYF. Here the CDR3 DNA reads TGTGCCAGCAGTCCAGGGGGTAGGCGACTCGAGCAGTACTTC.

The chain couples TRBV4-2 to TRBJ2-7, with D possibly matching TRBD1 (5 bases). The germline V and J ends were trimmed by 1 base and 3 bases, with 16 bases remaining between them. This CDR3 contains 16 residues. The germline V gene encodes CDR1 LGHNA and CDR2 YNFKEQ. The CDR3 DNA reads TGTGCCAGCAGCCAAGTGGCCGCAGGGAACAGCTACGAGCAGTACTTC. This codes for CASSQVAAGNSYEQYF.

The J gene is TRBJ2-2, the V gene TRBV5-1; D possibly corresponds to TRBD1 (6 bases). This CDR3 is 14 amino acids long. Trimming took off 2 bases at V and 4 bases at J, with 9 bases between the two ends. Germline V gives CDR1 SGHRS, CDR2 YFSETQ. The chain's CDR3 is CASSLRTATGELFF. The CDR3 nucleotides read TGCGCCAGCAGCTTAAGGACAGCCACCGGGGAGCTGTTTTTT.

V gene TRBV19 combines with J gene TRBJ1-1; possible D gene TRBD1, 5 bases. Germline CDR1 LNHDA, CDR2 SQIVND (reference sequence). Trimming cost V 6 bases and J 0 bases, with 8 bases left between them. CDR3 length: 13 amino acids. For the CDR3, the DNA is TGTGCCAGTAGGGCCAGGGTGAACACTGAAGCTTTCTTT. It encodes CASRARVNTEAFF. Complete variable domain (other parts from reference TRBV19 and TRBJ1-1): DGGITQSPKYLFRKEGQNVTLSCEQNLNHDAMYWYRQDPGQGLRLIYYSQIVNDFQKGDIAEGYSVSREKKESFPLTVTSAQKNPTAFYLCASRARVNTEAFFGQGTRLTVV.

This chain connects TRBV5-1 to TRBJ2-7, with D possibly being TRBD1 or TRBD2 (5 bases each). Germline V CDR1 and CDR2: SGHRS, YFSETQ. The CDR3 consists of 13 residues. V shed 3 bases and J shed 8 bases, with 15 bases lying between them. CDR3 protein: CASSWMGDTKQYF. In DNA, the CDR3 is TGCGCCAGCAGCTGGATGGGGGATACGAAGCAGTACTTC.

This chain links TRBV7-3 with TRBJ2-5; D is uncertain. The CDR3 runs to 13 residues. The germline gives CDR1 SGHTA, CDR2 FQGTGA. Trimming left V 6 bases short and J 4 bases short, with 12 bases between. This CDR3 is CASRLAEGETQYF. CDR3 DNA: TGTGCCAGCAGGTTGGCGGAAGGAGAGACCCAGTACTTC.

This chain connects TRBV28 to TRBJ2-1; TRBD2 matches at 13 bases. Germline CDR1 reads MDHEN; CDR2 reads SYDVKM. This CDR3 contains 19 residues. The V segment lost 5 bases and the J segment 4 bases; nucleotides outside the gene matches: 14. CDR3 protein: CASSPISGLAGVSYNEQFF. The CDR3 DNA reads TGTGCCAGCAGTCCGATATCTGGACTAGCGGGAGTGTCTTACAATGAGCAGTTCTTC.

The V gene is TRBV4-3, the J gene TRBJ2-3; 10 positions match TRBD1. With V trimmed by 3 bases and J by 2 bases, 8 bases remained unmatched. The CDR3 covers 17 residues. Germline V gives CDR1 LGHNA, CDR2 YSLEER. CDR3 protein: CASSQAYRQGATDTQYF. CDR3 nucleotides: TGCGCCAGCAGCCAGGCATACCGACAGGGGGCCACAGATACGCAGTATTTT.

Remarks on this clone: This CDR3 is also generated by other DNA sequences in the sample. The V and J genes are TRBV28 and TRBJ1-5, with D uncertain. The V end lost 6 bases, the J end lost 5 bases, and 8 bases lay between the germline ends. In germline, CDR1 is MDHEN, CDR2 SYDVKM. CDR3 length equals 12 residues. CDR3 in amino acids: CASSLQDQPQHF. For the CDR3, the DNA is TGTGCCAGCAGCCTCCAGGATCAGCCCCAGCATTTT.

The chain employs TRBV5-1 and TRBJ1-4; maybe TRBD1 (5 bases). The V gene's germline CDR1 is SGHRS and CDR2 YFSETQ. The CDR3 is made up of 15 amino acids. Deletions cut 4 bases from V and 0 bases from J, with 10 bases between. CDR3: CASSGTPATNEKLFF. The CDR3 DNA reads as TGCGCCAGCAGCGGGACGCCCGCAACTAATGAAAAACTGTTTTTT.

This clone was seen only once. This chain connects TRBV9 to TRBJ2-7, with 8 positions matching TRBD1. The junction had 11 bases not matched to a gene; V was cut back by 5 bases and J by 4 bases. Germline assignment: CDR1 SGDLS and CDR2 YYNGEE. This CDR3 comprises 15 residues. Written as DNA, the CDR3 is TGTGCCAGCAGTGAAAGACAGGGGACATTTTACGAGCAGTACTTC. Translating gives CASSERQGTFYEQYF. Drawing the rest from reference TRBV9 and TRBJ2-7, the complete variable domain is DSGVTQTPKHLITATGQRVTLRCSPRSGDLSVYWYQQSLDQGLQFLIQYYNGEERAKGNILERFSAQQFPDLHSELNLSSLELGDSALYFCASSERQGTFYEQYFGPGTRLTVT.

V gene TRBV4-3 combines with J gene TRBJ2-2, with TRBD2 matching over 13 bases. J gave up 7 bases and V 2 bases, and 7 bases lay outside the gene matches. The CDR3 sequence is 17 residues long. In germline, CDR1 is LGHNA, CDR2 YSLEER. CDR3 loop: CASSQTGLAGVGGELFF. Written as DNA, the CDR3 is TGCGCCAGCAGCCAAACAGGACTAGCGGGAGTAGGCGGGGAGCTGTTTTTT.

The genes are TRBV15 and TRBJ2-7, with a tentative D call TRBD1 (5 bases). Germline V gives CDR1 LNHNV, CDR2 YYDKDF (reference sequence). CDR3 size: 16 residues. V was trimmed by 0 bases and J by 4 bases, leaving 16 bases between them. In DNA, the CDR3 is TGTGCCACCAGCAGAGAGGCCGGTCTTGGACATTACGAGCAGTACTTC. It codes for CATSREAGLGHYEQYF. Drawing the rest from reference TRBV15 and TRBJ2-7, the complete variable domain is DAMVIQNPRYQVTQFGKPVTLSCSQTLNHNVMYWYQQKSSQAPKLLFHYYDKDFNNEADTPDNFQSRRPNTSFCFLDIRSPGLGDTAMYLCATSREAGLGHYEQYFGPGTRLTVT.

V gene TRBV5-1 combines with J gene TRBJ1-2; the D gene is possibly TRBD1 (6 bases). The V and J ends lost 4 bases and 4 bases respectively, with 11 bases between them. CDR3 length: 13 amino acids. CDR1 and CDR2 (germline): SGHRS, YFSETQ. CDR3 sequence reads: CASSPGQLYGYTF. In DNA, the CDR3 is TGCGCCAGCAGCCCTGGACAGCTCTATGGCTACACCTTC.

The chain uses TRBV18 and TRBJ1-3; D is undetermined. The CDR3 runs to 17 residues. Trimming took off 3 bases at V and 0 bases at J, with 15 bases between the two ends. Germline V gene lookup returns CDR1 KGHSH and CDR2 LQKENI. CDR3 nucleotides: TGTGCCAGCTCACCCATAGGAACCGTAAGCTCTGGAAACACCATATATTTT. Its protein product is CASSPIGTVSSGNTIYF. The full variable domain, with the rest looked up from reference TRBV18 and TRBJ1-3, is NAGVMQNPRHLVRRRGQEARLRCSPMKGHSHVYWYRQLPEEGLKFMVYLQKENIIDESGMPKERFSAEFPKEGPSILRIQQVVRGDSAAYFCASSPIGTVSSGNTIYFGEGSWLTVV.

The chain combines TRBV2 with TRBJ2-7; 8 nucleotides match TRBD1. Germline V gene lookup returns CDR1 SNHLY and CDR2 FYNNEI. Germline trimming cut 4 bases from V and 7 bases from J; bases unmatched to any gene: 6. The CDR3 is 13 residues long. The CDR3, as DNA: TGTGCCAGCAGTGGGGACAGGTTGGGGGAGCAGTACTTC. Protein sequence: CASSGDRLGEQYF.

This chain uses TRBV2 with TRBJ1-2; D not resolved. The CDR3 length is 14 residues. The germline V gene encodes CDR1 SNHLY and CDR2 FYNNEI. CDR3 nucleotides: TGTTCCTCTAGGACGCAGCGTTTTGGGTATGGCTACACCTTC. It translates to CSSRTQRFGYGYTF.

V usage is TRBV28 and J usage is TRBJ1-3, with a possible D match to TRBD1 (5 bases). Germline CDR1 is MDHEN and CDR2 is SYDVKM. The CDR3 loop spans 15 amino acids. Between the trimmed V and J ends, which lost 6 bases and 3 bases, there was a span of 15 bases. CDR3 protein: CASRTPGTHGNTIYF. The CDR3 DNA is TGTGCCAGCAGAACCCCCGGGACCCATGGAAACACCATATATTTT.

The chain has TRBV4-3 and TRBJ1-4; 7 bases line up with TRBD1. This CDR3 is built from 17 residues. Unmatched junction bases numbered 12, after V lost 3 bases and J lost 5 bases. Germline V gene lookup returns CDR1 LGHNA and CDR2 YSLEER. This CDR3 reads CASSQSTTGVGNEKLFF. CDR3 nucleotides: TGCGCCAGCAGCCAGTCCACTACAGGGGTCGGGAATGAAAAACTGTTTTTT.

The chain links TRBV7-6 to TRBJ2-2, with D unresolved. Germline loops: CDR1 SGHVS, CDR2 FNYEAQ. V lost 1 base and J lost 7, with 7 bases in between. The CDR3 is made up of 13 amino acids. For the CDR3, the DNA is TGTGCCAGCAGCTTAGTTTCCATCGGGGAGCTGTTTTTT. Protein sequence: CASSLVSIGELFF.

This clone was recorded a few times. The chain uses TRBV4-2 and TRBJ2-3, with unresolved D. Per the germline V gene, CDR1 is LGHNA and CDR2 is YNFKEQ. The CDR3 has 16 residues. The V end lost 0 bases, the J end lost 4 bases, and 14 bases lay between the germline ends. The CDR3 nucleotides are TGTGCCAGCAGCCAAGAATATCCCCAGTCCGCAGATACGCAGTATTTT. Translating gives CASSQEYPQSADTQYF.

The CDR3 nucleotides are TGTGCCAGCAGTTACTCGAGGACCTCCTATGGCTACACCTTC. Translation gives CASSYSRTSYGYTF. V usage is TRBV6-6 and J usage is TRBJ1-2, with D unresolved. CDR1 is MNHNY and CDR2 is SVGAGI in the germline V gene (reference sequence). The CDR3 is 14 amino acids. V was shortened by 0 bases and J by 4 bases, with 9 bases between the two germline ends.

The CDR3 sequence: CASSWSLGETQYF. The CDR3 DNA sequence: TGCGCCAGCAGCTGGTCCCTGGGGGAGACCCAGTACTTC. This chain links TRBV5-1 with TRBJ2-5; D is unclear. Trimming pared 3 bases from V and 5 bases from J, leaving 11 bases between. Germline V CDR1 and CDR2: SGHRS, YFSETQ. The CDR3 has 13 amino acids.

This clone has more than one count but fewer than ten. The CDR3 bases are TGTGCCAGCACCGTGGGACAGGGATATGGCTACACCTTC. The encoded protein is CASTVGQGYGYTF. V and J are TRBV5-4 and TRBJ1-2; 9 bases align to TRBD1. The CDR3 is 13 residues long. CDR1 and CDR2 (germline): SGHNT, YYREEE (reference sequence). Trimming at V came to 6 bases and at J to 5 bases, leaving 5 bases not matched to a gene.

This sequence joins TRBV6-5 and TRBJ2-1, with D tentatively TRBD2 (6 bases). The V end was cut by 5 bases, the J end by 12 bases, with 17 bases between. CDR3 length: 13 residues. CDR1 is MNHEY and CDR2 is SVGAGI in the germline V gene. This chain's CDR3 is CASSTTPGLGQFF. The CDR3 region has the DNA TGTGCCAGCAGTACCACACCGGGACTGGGGCAGTTCTTC.

This chain links TRBV28 with TRBJ2-5, with D possibly being TRBD1 (6 bases). The CDR3 contains 15 residues. Looked up from germline, CDR1 is MDHEN and CDR2 is SYDVKM. V lost 6 bases and J lost 5, with 19 bases in between. CDR3 sequence reads: CASSRQAWFPETQYF. CDR3 DNA: TGTGCCAGCAGCCGACAGGCTTGGTTCCCTGAGACCCAGTACTTC.

The gene calls are TRBV7-2 and TRBJ1-2; no definite D call. Trimming pared 0 bases from V and 9 bases from J, leaving 8 bases between. CDR1 SGHTA and CDR2 FQGNSA come from the germline V gene. The CDR3 totals 12 residues. The CDR3 sequence: CASSLAVGSYTF. The DNA for the CDR3 is TGTGCCAGCAGCTTAGCAGTAGGTAGCTACACCTTC.

The rearrangement joins TRBV5-1 to TRBJ2-2, with 8 positions matching TRBD1. The CDR3 loop spans 16 amino acids. The germline gives CDR1 SGHRS, CDR2 YFSETQ. The trim removed 4 bases at V and 1 base at J, leaving 6 bases unmatched. CDR3 loop: CASSSVGTGNTGELFF. The CDR3 DNA is TGCGCCAGCAGCAGTGTGGGGACAGGGAACACCGGGGAGCTGTTTTTT.

This clone was counted once. The genes are TRBV5-1 and TRBJ2-7, with 7 positions matching TRBD1. Germline CDR1 is SGHRS and CDR2 is YFSETQ. There are 14 residues in the CDR3. Trimming removed 3 bases from V and 7 bases from J; junction bases left unmatched: 10. CDR3 region: CASSWSGTAEEQYF. CDR3 nucleotide sequence: TGCGCCAGCAGCTGGTCCGGGACAGCAGAGGAGCAGTACTTC.

The chain is built from TRBV5-1 and TRBJ2-1, with 11 nucleotides matching TRBD1. Germline loops: CDR1 SGHRS, CDR2 YFSETQ. Germline trimming cut 4 bases from V and 4 bases from J; bases unmatched to any gene: 7. The length of the CDR3 is 16 residues. This CDR3 reads CASSPRTGGAYNEQFF. The CDR3 DNA follows: TGCGCCAGCAGCCCCCGGACAGGGGGCGCGTACAATGAGCAGTTCTTC.

This clone has just a few counts. This rearrangement joins TRBV6-6 to TRBJ1-5; D remains ambiguous. The CDR3 is 15 amino acids. Between the trimmed V and J ends, which lost 6 bases and 1 base, there was a span of 13 bases. Germline-derived CDR1 and CDR2 are MNHNY and SVGAGI (reference sequence). As DNA, the CDR3 is TGTGCCAGCAGCCTAGCAGGTTGGAGCAATCAGCCCCAGCATTTT. It codes for CASSLAGWSNQPQHF.

This clone was seen just once. The chain links TRBV27 to TRBJ2-7; D not resolved. With 3 bases removed from V and 1 base from J, the gap between germline ends came to 16 bases. Germline V CDR1 and CDR2: MNHEY, SMNVEV (reference sequence). The CDR3 runs 16 residues. The CDR3, as DNA: TGTGCCAGCAGTTTGAGGCCCCAGACAAATTCCTACGAGCAGTACTTC. It is translated as CASSLRPQTNSYEQYF.